These T cell receptor beta chains were read from a single sample in a study of response to subunit inactivated influenza vaccine. TCRdb re-derived calls from the RT-PCR reads in MiXCR, one entry per CDR3 protein. The sample records 650,000 to 700,000 distinct CDR3 sequences, more than 15% being singletons. This material consisted of PBMCs from blood, taken approximately 12 days after vaccination. These receptors were taken from a man in his fifties or sixties who received an inactivated influenza vaccine. Both conserved end residues are part of each CDR3. A D gene is named only where the DNA matches it firmly. Clone size is given for some rows only: seen once, a few or many times, or a class if the clone is expanded.

.	TRBV21-1	TRBJ1-5	.	TGTGCCAGCAGCAATGGGTGGTGCCAGCCCCAGCATTTT	CASSNGWCQPQHF
few	TRBV10-2	TRBJ2-7	.	TGCGCCAGCAGTGTATGGAGCCCCCAGACATCCAACTACGAGCAGTACTTC	CASSVWSPQTSNYEQYF
.	TRBV7-2	TRBJ1-4	.	TGTGCCAGCAGCTCAGCCGGCCGAAAACTGTTTTTT	CASSSAGRKLFF
.	TRBV10-3	TRBJ2-7	.	TGTGCCATCGGTAGCGGACTCGGCGAGCAGTACTTC	CAIGSGLGEQYF
.	TRBV5-6	TRBJ1-3	.	TGTGCCAGCAGCTTGGCCTTAAACGGAAGAAACACCATATATTTT	CASSLALNGRNTIYF
.	TRBV5-1	TRBJ2-6	.	TGCGCCAGCAGCGCCGGGGACTGGCGCAAGAGCTCTGGGGCCAACGTCCTGACTTTC	CASSAGDWRKSSGANVLTF
.	TRBV4-2	TRBJ1-1	.	TGTGCCAGCAGCCAAGAAAGGTCACCTAACACTGAAGCTTTCTTT	CASSQERSPNTEAFF
.	TRBV28	TRBJ2-1	.	TGTGCCAGCAGTCCCGGGGGGCCCTACAATGAGCAGTTCTTC	CASSPGGPYNEQFF
.	TRBV20-1	TRBJ2-7	.	TGCAGTGCTAGAGAGCGGGAACTGTACTACGAGCAGTACTTC	CSARERELYYEQYF
.	TRBV12-3/TRBV12-4	TRBJ2-1	.	TGTGCCAGCAAAGAATTCCGGACAGAGAGCTACAATGAGCAGTTCTTC	CASKEFRTESYNEQFF
few	TRBV28	TRBJ2-4	.	TGTGCCAGCAGCACCCGTCTTGAGTTAGAGGTCAAAGCCAAAAACATTCAGTACTTC	CASSTRLELEVKAKNIQYF
.	TRBV5-6	TRBJ2-1	.	TGTGCCAGCAGCTCGGGACCTAGGAGCTCCTACAATGAGCAGTTCTTC	CASSSGPRSSYNEQFF
few	TRBV20-1	TRBJ1-2	TRBD1	TGCAGTGCTAGGTCCCCAGGGGGACAGGGCTACACCTTC	CSARSPGGQGYTF
many	TRBV27	TRBJ2-1	.	TGTGCCAGCAGTTTAGGGCCAGGGTCCTACAATGAGCAGTTCTTC	CASSLGPGSYNEQFF
.	TRBV19	TRBJ2-3	.	TGTGCCACCCGAACCCAGGGGCTTAGCACAGATACGCAGTATTTT	CATRTQGLSTDTQYF
few	TRBV6-1	TRBJ2-2	TRBD1	TGTGCCAGCAGGGACAGGGGAACCACCGGGGAGCTGTTTTTT	CASRDRGTTGELFF
.	TRBV6-2/TRBV6-3	TRBJ2-5	TRBD1	TGTGCCAGCAGTTACCCAGGGACAGGGAGGGAGACCCAGTACTTC	CASSYPGTGRETQYF
.	TRBV7-9	TRBJ1-6	.	TGTGCCAGCAGCCCCCAAGGCCGCTCAAACGGGTCACCCCTCCACTTT	CASSPQGRSNGSPLHF
few	TRBV15	TRBJ2-2	TRBD1	TGTGCCACCAGCAGAGATCTTGGGGGGACAGGCACCGGGGAGCTGTTTTTT	CATSRDLGGTGTGELFF
few	TRBV7-2	TRBJ1-3	.	TGTGCCAGCAGCCCCTCCGTGGACTCTGGAAACACCATATATTTT	CASSPSVDSGNTIYF
.	TRBV7-9	TRBJ2-7	TRBD1	TGTGCCAGCAGCAACTGGCAGGGGGCGAACCCCTACGAGCAGTACTTC	CASSNWQGANPYEQYF
many	TRBV20-1	TRBJ1-5	.	TGCAGTGCTAGACTCCGCGACAGATACAATCAGCCCCAGCATTTT	CSARLRDRYNQPQHF
few	TRBV4-3	TRBJ2-1	.	TGCGCCAGCAGCCACCTTAACAATGAGCAGTTCTTC	CASSHLNNEQFF
.	TRBV7-8	TRBJ2-7	.	TGTGCCAGCAGCACTTTAACAGGGAACCCCTACGAGCAGTACTTC	CASSTLTGNPYEQYF
many	TRBV29-1	TRBJ2-2	.	TGCAGCGTTGACAGGGGAGGGACCGGGGAGCTGTTTTTT	CSVDRGGTGELFF
.	TRBV20-1	TRBJ2-7	.	TGCAGTGCCCTCCGGGACGCCAGCTCCTACGAGCAGTACTTC	CSALRDASSYEQYF